Following are 15 T cell receptor beta chains from one sample sequenced in a study of Graves' ophthalmopathy and Graves' hyperthyroidism (dated by TCRdb to the late 2010s). The run used an Illumina HiSeq 2000. For repertoire sequencing, TCR beta CDR3 regions were amplified from RNA transcripts. The first round of RT-PCR was done with HTBI primers and the Qiagen OneStep RT-PCR kit, and was followed by a second round of multiplex PCR, then size selection and purification. The public reads were run again by TCRdb, first through fastp at Q25 and then through MiXCR, and only productive beta chains were kept. A single entry per CDR3 protein holds the most common genes and DNA from its merged rows. Recorded for this sample are roughly 1.1 million distinct CDR3 sequences; about 40% of them occurred a single time. Together, the top ten hold over 8.5% of the sample. The sample taken for sequencing was peripheral blood or thyroid tissue (not recorded which). These receptors were obtained from an adult man with Graves' hyperthyroidism.

This clonotype was seen only a few times. The V and J genes are TRBV9 and TRBJ2-3; D unclear. This CDR3 contains 15 residues. The germline V and J ends were trimmed by 0 bases and 2 bases, with 10 bases remaining between them. The germline V gene has CDR1 SGDLS and CDR2 YYNGEE. The CDR3 DNA follows: TGTGCCAGCAGCGTAGAGGGAATGAACACAGATACGCAGTATTTT. Protein product: CASSVEGMNTDTQYF.

The chain links TRBV25-1 to TRBJ2-2; D possibly corresponds to TRBD2 (5 bases). Trimming cost V 3 bases and J 3 bases, with 17 bases left between them. The CDR3 consists of 17 residues. Germline assignment: CDR1 MGHDK and CDR2 SYGVNS. CDR3 in amino acids: CASSETYGSAYTGELFF. The CDR3 nucleotides are TGTGCCAGCAGTGAGACTTACGGTAGCGCATACACCGGGGAGCTGTTTTTT.

The chain carries TRBV10-3 and TRBJ1-2; D is ambiguous. The length of the CDR3 is 14 residues. Looked up from germline, CDR1 is ENHRY and CDR2 is SYGVKD. Trimming pared 2 bases from V and 6 bases from J, leaving 13 bases between. CDR3: CAISELRLADGYTF. As DNA, the CDR3 is TGTGCCATCAGTGAGCTAAGGCTAGCGGATGGCTACACCTTC.

The table lists this clonotype with many counts. The V call is TRBV9, the J call TRBJ2-5, with TRBD2 identical over 10 bases. Germline V gene lookup returns CDR1 SGDLS and CDR2 YYNGEE. V trimming: 4 bases; J trimming: 0 bases; junction bases outside the gene matches: 3. CDR3 length: 15 amino acids. In DNA form, the CDR3 reads TGTGCCAGCAGCACCGGACTAGCGGACCAAGAGACCCAGTACTTC. Its protein product is CASSTGLADQETQYF.

This clonotype has a count of ten or more. The CDR3 reads CASSGGRRVLNAYEQYF. The CDR3 bases are TGTGCCAGCAGTGGAGGGAGACGCGTTCTTAATGCCTACGAGCAGTACTTC. The chain is built from TRBV25-1 and TRBJ2-7, with D perhaps matching TRBD2 (5 bases). CDR1 is MGHDK and CDR2 is SYGVNS in the germline V gene. This CDR3 is 17 amino acids long. The V gene lost 4 bases and the J gene lost 2 bases, with 21 bases spanning the gap.

The chain carries TRBV6-1 and TRBJ2-7; TRBD2 matches 10 bases. Germline-derived CDR1 and CDR2 are MNHNS and SASEGT. The CDR3 totals 15 residues. J lost 3 bases, V lost 8 bases, and 10 bases had no gene match. The CDR3 DNA is TGTGCCAGCGCCCCGAGCGGGAGGGCCGTCTACGAGCAGTACTTC. This gives the protein CASAPSGRAVYEQYF.

The chain uses TRBV7-9 and TRBJ2-5; D may be TRBD2 (5 bases). The V end lost 0 bases, the J end lost 4 bases, and 12 bases lay between the germline ends. CDR1 is SEHNR and CDR2 is FQNEAQ in the germline V gene (reference sequence). The CDR3 has 15 amino acids. The CDR3 is CASSLARRGLETQYF. The CDR3 coding sequence is TGTGCCAGCAGCTTAGCACGAAGAGGGCTAGAGACCCAGTACTTC.

This clonotype has ten or more counts. The V gene is TRBV7-2, the J gene TRBJ1-3; no firm D call. The V end was cut by 3 bases, the J end by 1 base, with 10 bases between. This CDR3 region has 15 residues. Per germline, CDR1 SGHTA and CDR2 FQGNSA. DNA for the CDR3: TGTGCCAGCAGCTTTAGAACGTCTTCTGGAAACACCATATATTTT. This translates into CASSFRTSSGNTIYF.

This clonotype came up a few times. J is TRBJ2-7 and V is TRBV5-1; possibly TRBD1 or TRBD2 for D (5 bases each). The V gene lost 7 bases and the J gene lost 6 bases, with 14 bases spanning the gap. This CDR3 is 12 amino acids long. The germline gives CDR1 SGHRS, CDR2 YFSETQ. The DNA of the CDR3 is TGCGCCAGCGGTGGGGGACCACTCGAGCAGTACTTC. Translating it yields CASGGGPLEQYF.

This clonotype was seen many times. J is TRBJ1-1 and V is TRBV10-3; D remains unclear. The germline CDR1 and CDR2 sequences are ENHRY and SYGVKD. The V and J ends lost 6 bases and 5 bases respectively, with 10 bases between them. The CDR3 is 12 residues long. The chain's CDR3 is CAISRGPTEAFF. The CDR3 DNA follows: TGTGCCATCAGCAGAGGACCGACTGAAGCTTTCTTT.

The table lists this clonotype with a few counts. V and J are TRBV2 and TRBJ1-6; the D is unclear. This CDR3 region has 12 residues. V gave up 1 base and J gave up 13 bases, with 8 bases separating them. CDR1 and CDR2 (germline): SNHLY, FYNNEI. CDR3 DNA sequence: TGTGCCAGCAGTGAAGGAAATCAGCCCCTCCACTTT. Amino acids: CASSEGNQPLHF.

This clonotype was seen ten or more times. The V call is TRBV9, the J call TRBJ2-7, with no clear D. With 2 bases removed from V and 3 bases from J, the gap between germline ends came to 12 bases. From germline, CDR1 is SGDLS and CDR2 YYNGEE. The CDR3 contains 14 residues. The CDR3 DNA sequence: TGTGCCAGCAGCGTCCAAGGGCATAGCTACGAGCAGTACTTC. This encodes CASSVQGHSYEQYF.

The chain couples TRBV12-3 or TRBV12-4 to TRBJ2-5; 7 positions agree with TRBD1. The J segment lost 2 bases and the V segment lost 2 bases, leaving 11 bases of the junction unmatched. There are 17 residues in the CDR3. In DNA, the CDR3 is TGTGCCAGCAGTTTACGAGGACGATGGGGACAGCAAGAGACCCAGTACTTC. Its translation: CASSLRGRWGQQETQYF.

This clonotype has at least ten counts. The rearrangement links TRBV5-6 to TRBJ2-7; D not certain. Trimming took 4 bases from V and 5 from J, leaving 13 bases between them. Germline V gene sequence: CDR1 SGHDT, CDR2 YYEEEE. The CDR3 is 13 amino acids. CDR3 residues: CASSPPADDEQYF. CDR3 nucleotides: TGTGCCAGCAGCCCACCGGCCGACGACGAGCAGTACTTC.

The chain combines TRBV19 with TRBJ1-2, with a weak D call TRBD1 (6 bases). The CDR3 loop spans 14 amino acids. The V gene's germline CDR1 is LNHDA and CDR2 SQIVND (reference sequence). The V end was cut by 3 bases, the J end by 4 bases, with 12 bases between. The CDR3 sequence: CASSIPQGTYGYTF. The DNA of the CDR3 is TGTGCCAGTAGTATTCCACAGGGTACCTATGGCTACACCTTC.